This T cell receptor (beta chain) is drawn from a study of cytomegalovirus exposure and HLA in healthy donors. Of note for this clone: The antigen is undetermined.

Researchers ran the PCR with 60 Vbeta and 13 Jbeta primers. Clones were read by immunoSEQ multiplex PCR, and TCRdb kept only the in-frame ones, dropping some. The sample carries roughly 110,000 clones, approximately 69% recorded once. Study results and limitations: For cytomegalovirus status, the classifier reportedly gave diagnoses with high specificity and sensitivity.

Germline V gene lookup returns CDR1 SNHLY and CDR2 FYNNEI. With 5 bases removed from V and 3 bases from J, the gap between germline ends came to 13 bases. The CDR3 has 14 amino acids. The sequence was collected from a woman in her forties in good health and CMV-seropositive. The J gene is TRBJ2-5, the V gene TRBV2; perhaps TRBD1 as D (5 bases). Sequencing was performed on PBMCs. The CDR3 nucleotides read TGTGCCAGCAGTTGGGAACAGGTAGAAGAGACCCAGTACTTC. Protein: CASSWEQVEETQYF. Supplemented by reference TRBV2 and TRBJ2-5, the full variable domain reads EPEVTQTPSHQVTQMGQEVILRCVPISNHLYFYWYRQILGQKVEFLVSFYNNEISEKSEIFDDQFSVERPDGSNFTLKIRSTKLEDSAMYFCASSWEQVEETQYFGPGTRLLVL.